This entry features one T cell receptor beta chain sequence. Using immunoSEQ multiplex PCR, the repertoire was profiled, and TCRdb retains in-frame clones only, with some absent. Of around 550,000 clones in the sample, approximately 95% were seen once. These data are taken from a study of shared clonotypes between healthy human individuals. The CDR3 is 12 amino acids. Germline loops: CDR1 SGHNT, CDR2 YYREEE (reference sequence). V lost 0 bases to trimming and J lost 4 bases, with 4 bases between them. Terminally differentiated effector memory CD45RA+ cells were excluded by CCR7 positive selection of CD45RO-negative cells.

The sequence was obtained from a woman in her thirties in good health. Sequences were obtained from naive CD8+ T cells sorted from blood. The chain uses TRBV5-4 and TRBJ1-2; D is ambiguous. CDR3 in amino acids: CASSLDPYGYTF. The CDR3, as DNA: TGTGCCAGCAGCTTGGATCCCTATGGCTACACCTTC.